One sample yielded the 6 T cell receptor beta chains listed below, sequenced in a study of T cell responses to AZD1222 COVID-19 vaccine. Only in-frame clones appear in the TCRdb table, and some are missing; sequencing was by immunoSEQ multiplex PCR. The data show about 150,000 clones, roughly 90% seen once. Here the sequenced sample was peripheral blood, taken on day 0 of AZD1222 vaccination. The receptors were gathered from an adult in good health.

This clone appeared a single time. The rearrangement links TRBV24-1 to TRBJ2-5; D perhaps matches TRBD1 (6 bases). V was clipped by 2 bases and J by 2 bases, with 14 bases between them. Per the germline V gene, CDR1 is KGHDR and CDR2 is SFDVKD. This CDR3 region has 16 residues. CDR3 in amino acids: CATSDSRTDAQETQYF. For the CDR3, the DNA is TGTGCCACCAGTGATTCTAGGACAGACGCGCAAGAGACCCAGTACTTC.

The CDR3 DNA follows: TGTGCCAGCACCCCCGGCTACACCGGGGAGCTGTTTTTT. Its protein is CASTPGYTGELFF. The J gene is TRBJ2-2, the V gene TRBV12-3 or TRBV12-4; D not resolved. V shed 7 bases and J shed 3 bases, with 9 bases lying between them. CDR3 length: 13 amino acids.

This chain links TRBV6-5 with TRBJ1-1; 7 bases match TRBD1. The CDR3 runs 14 residues. V trimming: 4 bases; J trimming: 4 bases; junction bases outside the gene matches: 6. Germline CDR1 and CDR2: MNHEY and SVGAGI. CDR3 DNA: TGTGCCAGCAGTTTTACAGGGGAAATCACTGAAGCTTTCTTT. Encoded protein: CASSFTGEITEAFF.

This chain uses TRBV7-2 with TRBJ2-5; 9 nucleotides match TRBD2. From germline, CDR1 is SGHTA and CDR2 FQGNSA. With V trimmed by 5 bases and J by 1 base, 2 bases remained unmatched. The CDR3 length is 14 residues. The CDR3 sequence is CASSNSGGQETQYF. Written as DNA, the CDR3 is TGTGCCAGCAGCAATAGCGGGGGCCAAGAGACCCAGTACTTC. Full variable domain (remainder filled in from reference TRBV7-2 and TRBJ2-5): GAGVSQSPSNKVTEKGKDVELRCDPISGHTALYWYRQSLGQGLEFLIYFQGNSAPDKSGLPSDRFSAERTGGSVSTLTIQRTQQEDSAVYLCASSNSGGQETQYFGPGTRLLVL.

The chain recombines TRBV6-1 with TRBJ2-7; D remains ambiguous. This CDR3 spans 15 amino acids. The V end was cut by 1 base, the J end by 6 bases, with 16 bases between. The germline gives CDR1 MNHNS, CDR2 SASEGT. CDR3 DNA sequence: TGTGCCAGCAGTGAAGAAAGGGTCCTATCCCGCGAGCAGTACTTC. Protein sequence: CASSEERVLSREQYF.

A word on this clone: This CDR3 is also generated by other DNA sequences in the sample. This chain links TRBV5-1 with TRBJ2-3; 14 bases align to TRBD2. The CDR3 has 16 residues. The J segment lost 4 bases and the V segment lost 4 bases, leaving 5 bases of the junction unmatched. Germline V CDR1 and CDR2: SGHRS, YFSETQ. CDR3 sequence reads: CASSLGLAGGPDTQYF. The CDR3 region has the DNA TGCGCCAGCAGCCTTGGACTAGCGGGGGGACCAGATACGCAGTATTTT.